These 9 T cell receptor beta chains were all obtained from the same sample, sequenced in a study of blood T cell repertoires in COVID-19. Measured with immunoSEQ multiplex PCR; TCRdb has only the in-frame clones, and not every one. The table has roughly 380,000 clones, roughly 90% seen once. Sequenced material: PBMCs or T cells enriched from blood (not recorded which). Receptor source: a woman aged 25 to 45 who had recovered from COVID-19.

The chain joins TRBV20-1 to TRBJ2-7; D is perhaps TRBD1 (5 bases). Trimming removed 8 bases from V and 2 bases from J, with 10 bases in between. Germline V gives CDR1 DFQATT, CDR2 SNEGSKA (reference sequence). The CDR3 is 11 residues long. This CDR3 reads CSKQGAYEQYF. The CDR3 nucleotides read TGCAGTAAGCAGGGTGCCTACGAGCAGTACTTC.

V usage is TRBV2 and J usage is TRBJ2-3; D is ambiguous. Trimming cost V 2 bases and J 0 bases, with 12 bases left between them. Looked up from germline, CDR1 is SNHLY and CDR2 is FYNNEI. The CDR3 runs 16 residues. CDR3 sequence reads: CASSESPKTSTDTQYF. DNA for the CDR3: TGTGCCAGCAGTGAATCCCCAAAGACTAGCACAGATACGCAGTATTTT.

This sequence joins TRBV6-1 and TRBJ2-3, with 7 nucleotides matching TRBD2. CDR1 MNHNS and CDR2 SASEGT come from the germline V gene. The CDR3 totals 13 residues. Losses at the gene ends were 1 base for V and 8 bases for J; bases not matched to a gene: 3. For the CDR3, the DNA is TGTGCCAGCAGTGAAGGGGGCGGGGGTACGCAGTATTTT. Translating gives CASSEGGGGTQYF.

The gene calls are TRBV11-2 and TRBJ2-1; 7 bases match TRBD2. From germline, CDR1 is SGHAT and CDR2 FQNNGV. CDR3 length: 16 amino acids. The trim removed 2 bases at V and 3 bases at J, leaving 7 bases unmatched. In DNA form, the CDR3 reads TGTGCCAGCAGCTTACCTAAGCGGGACTTCTACAATGAGCAGTTCTTC. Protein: CASSLPKRDFYNEQFF.

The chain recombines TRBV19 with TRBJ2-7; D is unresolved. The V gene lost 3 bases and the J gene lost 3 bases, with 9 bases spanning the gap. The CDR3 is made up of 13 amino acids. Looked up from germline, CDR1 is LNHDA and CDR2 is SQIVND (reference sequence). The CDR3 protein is CASSISVLYEQYF. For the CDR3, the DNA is TGTGCCAGTAGTATTTCCGTTCTCTACGAGCAGTACTTC. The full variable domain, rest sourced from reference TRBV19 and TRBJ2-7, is DGGITQSPKYLFRKEGQNVTLSCEQNLNHDAMYWYRQDPGQGLRLIYYSQIVNDFQKGDIAEGYSVSREKKESFPLTVTSAQKNPTAFYLCASSISVLYEQYFGPGTRLTVT.

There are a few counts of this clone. CDR3 sequence (DNA): TGTGCCAGCAGTTTCCTACAGAGCTCTGGAAACACCATATATTTT. This codes for CASSFLQSSGNTIYF. The J gene is TRBJ1-3, the V gene TRBV28; D is uncertain. CDR1 and CDR2 from the germline V gene are MDHEN and SYDVKM. The CDR3 extends over 15 amino acids. Trimming removed 3 bases from V and 0 bases from J, with 9 bases in between.

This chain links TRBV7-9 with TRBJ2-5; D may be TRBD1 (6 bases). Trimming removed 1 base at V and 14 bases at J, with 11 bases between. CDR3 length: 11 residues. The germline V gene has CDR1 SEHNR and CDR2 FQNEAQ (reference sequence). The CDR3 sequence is CASSLEGVNYF. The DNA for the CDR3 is TGTGCCAGCAGCTTAGAGGGGGTTAATTACTTC.

The chain's CDR3 is CASSQEARTSGRGFF. The DNA for the CDR3 is TGCGCCAGCAGCCAAGAGGCAAGGACTAGCGGGAGGGGGTTCTTC. The chain joins TRBV4-1 to TRBJ2-1; 15 nucleotides match TRBD2. The CDR3 is 15 residues long. The junction had 6 bases not matched to a gene; V was cut back by 0 bases and J by 15 bases. Germline V gene sequence: CDR1 MGHRA, CDR2 YSYEKL.

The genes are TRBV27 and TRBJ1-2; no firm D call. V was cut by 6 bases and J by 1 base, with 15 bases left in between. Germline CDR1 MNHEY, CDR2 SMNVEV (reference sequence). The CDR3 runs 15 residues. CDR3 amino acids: CASSLFRHSNYGYTF. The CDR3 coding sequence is TGTGCCAGCAGCCTCTTTAGGCACAGTAACTATGGCTACACCTTC.